This record concerns one T cell receptor (beta chain) sequence. Its specificity is unknown. Data came from immunoSEQ multiplex PCR; TCRdb stores just in-frame clones and leaves some out. The sample includes 1,500,000 or so clones, approximately 97% seen only once; the top ten take over 1%. The CDR3 is 14 amino acids. Germline V lookup: CDR1 SGHAT, CDR2 FQNNGV. Trimming cost V 6 bases and J 1 base; bases outside gene matches: 5. The sample originates from a study of shared clonotypes between healthy human individuals. Study conclusions and caveats: Researchers sampled only blood; tissue repertoires likely differ.

This TCR derives from a man aged 30 to 39 in good health. The specimen was naive CD4+ T cells sorted from blood. Stated subset: CD45RA+ positively selected. This chain links TRBV11-2 with TRBJ2-7; 8 nucleotides match TRBD1. The chain's CDR3 is CASRPGDRSYEQYF. CDR3 DNA: TGTGCCAGCAGACCGGGGGACAGGTCCTACGAGCAGTACTTC.